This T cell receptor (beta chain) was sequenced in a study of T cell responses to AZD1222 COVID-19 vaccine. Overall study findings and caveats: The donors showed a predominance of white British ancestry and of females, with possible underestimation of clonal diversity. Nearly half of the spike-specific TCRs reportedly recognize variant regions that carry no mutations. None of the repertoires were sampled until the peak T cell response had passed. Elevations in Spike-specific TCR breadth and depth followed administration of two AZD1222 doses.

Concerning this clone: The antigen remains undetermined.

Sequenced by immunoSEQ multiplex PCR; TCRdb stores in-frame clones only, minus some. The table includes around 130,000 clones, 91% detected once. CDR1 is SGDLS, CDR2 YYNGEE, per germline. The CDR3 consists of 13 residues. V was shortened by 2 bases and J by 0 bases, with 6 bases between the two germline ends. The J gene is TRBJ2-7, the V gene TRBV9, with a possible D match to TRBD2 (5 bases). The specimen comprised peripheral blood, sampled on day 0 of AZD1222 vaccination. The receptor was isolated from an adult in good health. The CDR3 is CASSVGGSYEQYF. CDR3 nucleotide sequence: TGTGCCAGCAGCGTTGGAGGCTCCTACGAGCAGTACTTC.